This T cell receptor (beta chain) is from a study of blood T cell repertoires in COVID-19. Study background: Sample material is recorded as cDNA or gDNA derived from T cells, B-cell-depleted T cells, or PBMCs.

All recovered Cohort 3 donors got two negative PCRs, got clearance, or saw symptom resolution. The ends were cut back, 6 bases at V and 7 bases at J, with 9 bases in the middle. The CDR3 covers 11 residues. Original processing notes: Scientists estimated how many nucleated cells there were by amplifying reference gene primers. The protocol was immunoSEQ multiplex PCR, while the TCRdb copy is restricted to in-frame clones and leaves out a portion. From that table come the V and J calls and clone size; the DNA was used to work out D and trimming. The sample has about 180,000 clones, 86% seen once. This clonotype was obtained from a woman aged 25 to 39 who had recovered from COVID-19. The chain joins TRBV12-3 or TRBV12-4 to TRBJ1-1, with D tentatively TRBD1 (6 bases). Sequenced material: PBMCs or T cells enriched from blood (not recorded which). CDR3 sequence (DNA): TGTGCCAGCAGAACAGGGTTTGAAGCTTTCTTT. It translates to CASRTGFEAFF.